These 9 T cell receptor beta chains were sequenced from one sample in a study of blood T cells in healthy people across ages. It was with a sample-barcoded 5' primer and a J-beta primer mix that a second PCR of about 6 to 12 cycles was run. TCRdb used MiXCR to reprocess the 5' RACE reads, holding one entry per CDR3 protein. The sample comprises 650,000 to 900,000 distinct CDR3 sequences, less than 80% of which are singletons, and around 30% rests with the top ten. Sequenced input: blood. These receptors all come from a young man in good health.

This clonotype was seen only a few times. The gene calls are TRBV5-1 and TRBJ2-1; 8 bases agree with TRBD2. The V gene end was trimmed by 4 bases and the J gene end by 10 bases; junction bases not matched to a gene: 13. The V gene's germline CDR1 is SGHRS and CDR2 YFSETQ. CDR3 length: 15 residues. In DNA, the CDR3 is TGCGCCAGCAGCCCTGGACTAGCCCCTCCTTGGGAGCAGTTCTTC. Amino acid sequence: CASSPGLAPPWEQFF.

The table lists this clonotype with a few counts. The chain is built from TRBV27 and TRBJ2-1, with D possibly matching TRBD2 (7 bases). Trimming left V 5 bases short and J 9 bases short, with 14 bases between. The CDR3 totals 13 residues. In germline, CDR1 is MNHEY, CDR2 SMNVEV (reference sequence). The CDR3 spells CASSAGAQAEQFF. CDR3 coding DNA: TGTGCCAGCAGTGCGGGGGCTCAGGCTGAGCAGTTCTTC.

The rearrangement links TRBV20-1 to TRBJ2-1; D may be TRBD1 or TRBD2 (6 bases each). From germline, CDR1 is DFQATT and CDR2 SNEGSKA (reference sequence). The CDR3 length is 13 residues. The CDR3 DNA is TGCAGCGTCGGGGGCAGCTCCTACAATGAGCAGTTCTTC. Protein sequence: CSVGGSSYNEQFF.

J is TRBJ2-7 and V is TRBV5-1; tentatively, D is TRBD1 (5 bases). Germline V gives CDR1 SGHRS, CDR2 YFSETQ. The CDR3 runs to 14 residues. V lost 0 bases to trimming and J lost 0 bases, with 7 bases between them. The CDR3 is CASSLGTPSYEQYF. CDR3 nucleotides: TGCGCCAGCAGCTTGGGGACACCCTCCTACGAGCAGTACTTC.

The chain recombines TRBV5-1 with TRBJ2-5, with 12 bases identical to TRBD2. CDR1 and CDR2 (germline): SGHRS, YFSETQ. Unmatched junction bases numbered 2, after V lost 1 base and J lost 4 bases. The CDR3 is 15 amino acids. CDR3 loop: CASSLSLAGGETQYF. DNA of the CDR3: TGCGCCAGCAGCTTGTCACTAGCGGGGGGAGAGACCCAGTACTTC.

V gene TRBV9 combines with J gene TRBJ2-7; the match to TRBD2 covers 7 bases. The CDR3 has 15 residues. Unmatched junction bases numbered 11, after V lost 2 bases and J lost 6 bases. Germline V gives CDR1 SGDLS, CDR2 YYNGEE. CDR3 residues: CASSVEGGSTSEQYF. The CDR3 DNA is TGTGCCAGCAGCGTCGAGGGAGGGTCGACTAGCGAGCAGTACTTC.

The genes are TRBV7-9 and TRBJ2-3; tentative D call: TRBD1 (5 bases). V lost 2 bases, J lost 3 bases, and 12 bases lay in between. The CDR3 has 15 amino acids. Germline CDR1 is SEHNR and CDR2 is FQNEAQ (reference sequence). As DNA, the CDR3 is TGTGCCAGCAGCTTAAGGGGAATGGGGACAGATACGCAGTATTTT. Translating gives CASSLRGMGTDTQYF.

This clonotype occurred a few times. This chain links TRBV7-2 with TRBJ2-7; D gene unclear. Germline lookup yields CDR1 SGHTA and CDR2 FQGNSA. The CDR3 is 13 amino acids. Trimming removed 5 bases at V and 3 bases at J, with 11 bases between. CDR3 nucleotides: TGTGCCAGCAGCAAGCTTTGGGACTACGAGCAGTACTTC. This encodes CASSKLWDYEQYF.

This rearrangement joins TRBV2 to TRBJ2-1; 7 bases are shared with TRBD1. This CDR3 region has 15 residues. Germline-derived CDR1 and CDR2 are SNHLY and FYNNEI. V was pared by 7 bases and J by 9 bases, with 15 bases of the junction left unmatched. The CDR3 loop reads CASKRETGITVEQFF. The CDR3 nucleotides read TGTGCCAGCAAAAGGGAGACAGGGATAACGGTTGAGCAGTTCTTC.